Sequencing of this TCR beta chain was carried out in a study of OX40 agonist ivuxolimab in advanced cancers. The assay was immunoSEQ multiplex PCR, and TCRdb's table has in-frame clones only and misses some. Among around 80,000 clones, around 80% were seen once, and the ten largest hold 5.5% to 8.5%. This clone appeared once. Unmatched junction bases numbered 8, after V lost 5 bases and J lost 5 bases. The CDR3 has 14 residues. Per the germline V gene, CDR1 is KGHSH and CDR2 is LQKENI. V usage is TRBV18 and J usage is TRBJ2-5; 7 bases are a match to TRBD2. The sample consisted of CD4+ or CD8+ T cells sorted from blood, taken in a trial of the OX40 agonist ivuxolimab. The TCR originated in an adult with an advanced solid tumor such as melanoma, head and neck, liver or kidney cancer. The DNA of the CDR3 is TGTGCCAGCTCAGCGCCTGGGACTATGGAGACCCAGTACTTC. Encoded protein: CASSAPGTMETQYF.